This T cell receptor (beta chain) was sequenced during a study of blood T cells in healthy people across ages. Every sample gave at least 6 micrograms of total RNA when it was extracted. Notes on this clonotype: The antigen is unknown.

It was with a sample-barcoded 5' primer and a J-beta primer mix that a second PCR of about 7 to 12 cycles was run. One entry per CDR3 protein results from TCRdb running MiXCR on the 5' RACE reads. The sample contains 750,000 to 950,000 distinct CDR3 sequences, around 29% of which appear only once. Findings and caveats of the study: Since the PBMCs were unsorted, naive and antigen-experienced cells could not be conclusively compared.

The CDR3 has 12 amino acids. A further study also used this sample, focusing on T cells of mothers and their children.

Material for sequencing was blood. The sequence derives from a woman aged 40 to 55 in good health. This chain joins TRBV12-3 or TRBV12-4 and TRBJ2-3, with TRBD2 matching over 8 bases. The DNA of the CDR3 is TGTGGTTCCGGGGGGGGGAAAGATACGCAGTATTTT. Translated, it gives CGSGGGKDTQYF.